This paragraph covers one T cell receptor (beta chain) sequence. Its cognate antigen is unknown. Naive CD8 populations comprised CD45RO-negative cells positively selected for CCR7, excluding terminally differentiated effector memory CD45RA+ cells. Donors comprised only Caucasian adults living in Nashville, Tennessee. In the original workflow: Because ImmunoSEQ provided only junction sequences with no quality scores, the filtering differed. Generated by immunoSEQ multiplex PCR, the TCRdb table keeps only in-frame clones and is missing some. The V and J calls and clone size were taken over from that table, and D and trimming were inferred from the DNA. This sample has about 800,000 clones, with 90% to 98% found just once. This sample was included in a study of shared clonotypes between healthy human individuals. Overall study context: There were three CD4 naive, three CD4 memory, two CD8 naive and one CD8 memory plates per donor.

Regarding the study as a whole: Non-shared clonotypes had lower generation probabilities than clonotypes shared by all four sorted-subset donors.

The receptor was derived from a young man in good health. Sequenced input: naive CD8+ T cells sorted from blood.

The CDR3 reads CASSPDVGYEQYF. The CDR3, as DNA: TGCGCCAGCAGCCCTGACGTGGGCTACGAGCAGTACTTC. The chain is built from TRBV4-3 and TRBJ2-7; D is unclear. The V gene lost 4 bases and the J gene lost 3 bases, with 10 bases spanning the gap. The CDR3 is 13 residues long. Per the germline V gene, CDR1 is LGHNA and CDR2 is YSLEER.